The 30 T cell receptor beta chains below come from one sample, sequenced in a study of T cells in Graves' hyperthyroidism and ophthalmopathy. The source material, RNA transcripts, was used to amplify TCR beta CDR3 regions. First-round RT-PCR targeting the TCR CDR3 was performed with the HTBI primer set. One entry per CDR3 protein results from TCRdb running MiXCR on the multiplex PCR reads. The table records some 440,000 distinct CDR3 sequences, 15% to 19% of them present only once. Source material: blood. Source of these receptors: a woman between 18 and 30 years old with Graves' hyperthyroidism.

This clonotype has a handful of counts. V usage is TRBV12-3 or TRBV12-4 and J usage is TRBJ2-7, with TRBD1 identical over 10 bases. The CDR3 spans 18 residues. The trim removed 4 bases at V and 0 bases at J, leaving 12 bases unmatched. The chain's CDR3 is CASSSTPGQGSSSYEQYF. CDR3 coding DNA: TGTGCCAGCAGTTCAACCCCGGGACAGGGGTCAAGCTCCTACGAGCAGTACTTC.

Many counts were recorded for this clonotype. V and J are TRBV12-3 or TRBV12-4 and TRBJ2-5, with 8 bases lining up with TRBD2. There are 14 residues in the CDR3. The J segment lost 1 base and the V segment lost 5 bases, leaving 3 bases of the junction unmatched. CDR3 in amino acids: CASSPGLAQETQYF. In nucleotides, the CDR3 is TGTGCCAGCAGTCCCGGACTAGCCCAAGAGACCCAGTACTTC.

Note on this clonotype: With a much larger clone just one base away, this may be a read error. CDR3 DNA: TGCGGCGTTGAAGATACAGTTGGCTACACCTTC. Protein product: CGVEDTVGYTF. The chain couples TRBV29-1 to TRBJ1-2; D is undetermined. The CDR3 has 11 amino acids. The germline CDR1 and CDR2 sequences are SQVTM and ANQGSEA.

This clonotype was counted at least ten times. The rearrangement joins TRBV27 to TRBJ2-7, with a weak D call TRBD2 (6 bases). The CDR3 length is 15 residues. V shed 2 bases and J shed 3 bases, with 14 bases lying between them. Germline assignment: CDR1 MNHEY and CDR2 SMNVEV (reference sequence). The CDR3 sequence is CASSLRDFGNYEQYF. Here the CDR3 DNA reads TGTGCCAGCAGTTTAAGGGACTTCGGGAACTACGAGCAGTACTTC.

There are many counts of this clonotype. The chain joins TRBV28 to TRBJ2-7, with a tentative D call TRBD1 (6 bases). In germline, CDR1 is MDHEN, CDR2 SYDVKM. Trimming removed 6 bases at V and 2 bases at J, with 20 bases between. The CDR3 extends over 16 amino acids. This CDR3 reads CASRSLRGPITYEQYF. The CDR3 DNA reads as TGTGCCAGCAGATCCCTCAGGGGCCCTATAACCTACGAGCAGTACTTC.

Many counts were recorded for this clonotype. V usage is TRBV5-6 and J usage is TRBJ1-1; 9 positions match TRBD1. The CDR3 length is 19 residues. V trimming: 0 bases; J trimming: 2 bases; junction bases outside the gene matches: 14. Germline V gene sequence: CDR1 SGHDT, CDR2 YYEEEE. The CDR3 DNA sequence: TGTGCCAGCAGCTTGGGAGCGCGTTCCAGGACAGGGGTCAACACTGAAGCTTTCTTT. Translation gives CASSLGARSRTGVNTEAFF.

This clonotype was recorded many times. The CDR3 nucleotides read TGTGCCAGCACCCGGGGGCAAACCGGACAGGGGGCGCGGGGCAATCAGCCCCAGCATTTT. It translates to CASTRGQTGQGARGNQPQHF. V gene TRBV6-1 combines with J gene TRBJ1-5; 11 bases align to TRBD1. Looked up from germline, CDR1 is MNHNS and CDR2 is SASEGT. V lost 7 bases to trimming and J lost 2 bases; unmatched junction nucleotides: 19. The CDR3 is made up of 20 amino acids.

The table lists this clonotype with many counts. The J gene is TRBJ2-7, the V gene TRBV6-5, with D possibly matching TRBD1 (8 bases). This CDR3 contains 16 residues. V gave up 0 bases and J gave up 5 bases, with 17 bases separating them. From germline, CDR1 is MNHEY and CDR2 SVGAGI. CDR3 amino acids: CASSYSIRTGRDEQYF. The CDR3 bases are TGTGCCAGCAGTTACTCGATCAGGACAGGGAGGGACGAGCAGTACTTC.

The rearrangement joins TRBV14 to TRBJ2-1; 14 bases match TRBD2. The CDR3 runs 17 residues. CDR1 and CDR2 from the germline V gene are SGHDN and FVKESK. V lost 5 bases and J lost 4; bases outside the gene matches: 7. This CDR3 reads CASSNYGLAGGYNEQFF. CDR3 bases: TGTGCCAGCAGCAATTACGGACTAGCGGGGGGTTACAATGAGCAGTTCTTC.

Ten or more counts support this clonotype. The genes are TRBV7-9 and TRBJ2-7; 8 bases match TRBD2. There are 14 residues in the CDR3. CDR1 is SEHNR, CDR2 FQNEAQ, per germline (reference sequence). V shed 2 bases, J shed 6 bases, and the junction held 6 bases outside the gene matches. Written as DNA, the CDR3 is TGTGCCAGCAGCTTAACCGTCACTAGCGGCGAGCAGTACTTC. Residues: CASSLTVTSGEQYF.

This clonotype was detected ten times or more. The V call is TRBV11-2, the J call TRBJ2-5, with 9 positions matching TRBD1. Per the germline V gene, CDR1 is SGHAT and CDR2 is FQNNGV. CDR3 length equals 14 residues. After removal of 5 bases from V and 4 bases from J, the junction contained 5 bases not matched to a gene. CDR3 residues: CASSLRTGVETQYF. As DNA, the CDR3 is TGTGCCAGCAGCCTCCGGACAGGGGTAGAGACCCAGTACTTC.

This clonotype came up a few times. CDR3 residues: CSVPALLAGAPYEQYF. The DNA of the CDR3 is TGCAGTGTCCCAGCCCTACTAGCGGGGGCCCCCTACGAGCAGTACTTC. The rearrangement uses TRBV20-1 and TRBJ2-7; 11 bases map to TRBD2. Per germline, CDR1 DFQATT and CDR2 SNEGSKA (reference sequence). The CDR3 has 16 amino acids. Losses at the gene ends were 7 bases for V and 2 bases for J; bases not matched to a gene: 13.

The chain has TRBV20-1 and TRBJ2-2, with a weak D call TRBD1 (5 bases). This CDR3 is 13 amino acids long. Germline CDR1 reads DFQATT; CDR2 reads SNEGSKA (reference sequence). V lost 4 bases, J lost 8 bases, and 14 bases lay in between. The CDR3 spells CSATGKGYGELFF. CDR3 in DNA: TGCAGTGCTACAGGGAAGGGTTATGGGGAGCTGTTTTTT.

This clonotype was recorded many times. The CDR3 here is CASSPSGSNTDTEAFF. CDR3 DNA: TGTGCCAGCAGCCCCTCAGGGTCTAATACAGACACTGAAGCTTTCTTT. V and J are TRBV7-9 and TRBJ1-1; D perhaps matches TRBD1 (5 bases). CDR3 length: 16 residues. Trimming removed 5 bases at V and 3 bases at J, with 19 bases between. The germline V gene encodes CDR1 SEHNR and CDR2 FQNEAQ (reference sequence).

This clonotype was counted many times. The V and J genes are TRBV6-1 and TRBJ2-7, with D unresolved. The germline CDR1 and CDR2 sequences are MNHNS and SASEGT. The V end was cut by 0 bases, the J end by 0 bases, with 9 bases between. The CDR3 has 15 residues. Here the CDR3 reads CASSEAGDNSYEQYF. The CDR3 DNA reads as TGTGCCAGCAGTGAAGCAGGAGACAACTCCTACGAGCAGTACTTC.

Concerning this clonotype: This could be a read error, since a much larger clone is one nucleotide away. The J gene is TRBJ1-4, the V gene TRBV11-3; the D gene is possibly TRBD1 (5 bases). This CDR3 comprises 15 residues. In germline, CDR1 is SGHNT, CDR2 YENEEA. CDR3 region: CASSRSVGTNEELFF. The CDR3 DNA reads TGTGCCAGCAGCCGATCCGTAGGGACTAATGAAGAACTGTTTTTT.

At least ten counts were recorded for this clonotype. The chain couples TRBV5-6 to TRBJ2-7; TRBD1 agrees at 7 bases. This CDR3 is built from 15 residues. Germline V gene lookup returns CDR1 SGHDT and CDR2 YYEEEE. V lost 3 bases to trimming and J lost 6 bases; unmatched junction nucleotides: 12. The CDR3: CASSYRDRYGLEQYF. The CDR3 DNA is TGTGCCAGCAGCTACCGGGACAGATACGGACTCGAGCAGTACTTC.

This clonotype was counted once. V and J are TRBV3-1 and TRBJ2-2; TRBD2 might be the D (6 bases). Germline-derived CDR1 and CDR2 are LGHDT and YNNKEL (reference sequence). Trimming left V 4 bases short and J 5 bases short, with 17 bases between. CDR3 length: 16 residues. The CDR3 bases are TGTGCCAGCAGCCGCGGGACTGGCAGTGGTACCGGGGAGCTGTTTTTT. Its protein is CASSRGTGSGTGELFF.

At least ten counts were recorded for this clonotype. The genes are TRBV24-1 and TRBJ2-2; D is unclear. Germline CDR1 is KGHDR and CDR2 is SFDVKD. The CDR3 totals 14 residues. Trimming left V 3 bases short and J 4 bases short, with 8 bases between. The CDR3 protein is CATSDATGTGELFF. The CDR3, as DNA: TGTGCCACCAGTGATGCGACTGGCACCGGGGAGCTGTTTTTT.

This clonotype was recorded many times. The chain is built from TRBV12-3 or TRBV12-4 and TRBJ1-4; the D is unclear. Trimming stripped 6 bases from V and 8 bases from J, with 7 bases between. The CDR3 is made up of 11 amino acids. The CDR3 protein is CASSQTEKLFF. The CDR3 DNA follows: TGTGCCAGCAGCCAGACAGAAAAACTGTTTTTT.

This clonotype was seen ten or more times. This sequence joins TRBV12-5 and TRBJ2-1; TRBD2 agrees at 12 bases. CDR1 LGHNT and CDR2 FRNRAP come from the germline V gene. The ends lost 1 base at V and 7 bases at J; junction bases unmatched: 8. CDR3 length: 17 amino acids. The CDR3 here is CASGLAPTSGSANEQFF. The CDR3, as DNA: TGTGCTAGTGGTTTGGCGCCGACTAGCGGGAGCGCGAATGAGCAGTTCTTC.

V gene TRBV7-6 combines with J gene TRBJ2-5, with D perhaps matching TRBD1 (6 bases). V lost 1 base to trimming and J lost 4 bases, with 13 bases between them. The CDR3 extends over 15 amino acids. Germline CDR1 and CDR2: SGHVS and FNYEAQ. CDR3 DNA sequence: TGTGCCAGCAGCTTAGAAACAGGGCGAGGAGAGACCCAGTACTTC. It is translated as CASSLETGRGETQYF.

This clonotype was observed a few times. The chain has TRBV5-1 and TRBJ2-5, with 11 bases matching TRBD1. With 5 bases clipped from V and 4 bases from J, the junction kept 13 bases outside the gene matches. Germline V gives CDR1 SGHRS, CDR2 YFSETQ. The length of the CDR3 is 17 residues. The CDR3 DNA sequence: TGCGCCAGCAGACTGGGACAGGGGGAGTTTGTCGGAGAGACCCAGTACTTC. Residues: CASRLGQGEFVGETQYF.

This clonotype was seen at least ten times. The chain is built from TRBV9 and TRBJ2-2; perhaps TRBD2 as D (7 bases). Trimming removed 1 base at V and 4 bases at J, with 20 bases between. This CDR3 is 18 amino acids long. The germline gives CDR1 SGDLS, CDR2 YYNGEE. The CDR3 DNA reads as TGTGCCAGCAGCGTACGAGTCGGCAGGGGCGGGAGCACCGGGGAGCTGTTTTTT. Its translation is CASSVRVGRGGSTGELFF.

This clonotype occurred a few times. The chain couples TRBV19 to TRBJ2-3; D might be TRBD1 (6 bases). The ends were cut back, 5 bases at V and 4 bases at J, with 19 bases in the middle. This CDR3 has 16 amino acids. Germline lookup yields CDR1 LNHDA and CDR2 SQIVND (reference sequence). CDR3 protein: CASSGSRGPYADTQYF. CDR3 sequence (DNA): TGTGCCAGTAGTGGGAGCAGGGGCCCGTACGCAGATACGCAGTATTTT.

This clonotype has a handful of counts. The chain uses TRBV11-2 and TRBJ2-3; 11 bases match TRBD2. The germline V gene encodes CDR1 SGHAT and CDR2 FQNNGV. V gave up 3 bases and J gave up 2 bases; unmatched junction bases: 4. This CDR3 contains 16 residues. The CDR3 here is CASSFVAGGTTDTQYF. CDR3 DNA sequence: TGTGCCAGCAGCTTTGTAGCGGGAGGGACCACAGATACGCAGTATTTT.

This clonotype was seen repeatedly, ten times or more. The V and J genes are TRBV2 and TRBJ1-1, with 8 bases lining up with TRBD1. V lost 8 bases, J lost 5 bases, and 13 bases stayed unmatched. The CDR3 runs 15 residues. Germline-derived CDR1 and CDR2 are SNHLY and FYNNEI. In DNA form, the CDR3 reads TGTGCCAGCCAAAGGACGGTACAGGGGGGGACTGAAGCTTTCTTT. Translation: CASQRTVQGGTEAFF.

Remarks on this clonotype: This is likely a read error, given that the CDR3 carries no conserved phenylalanine or tryptophan at its end. The chain employs TRBV3-1 and TRBJ1-6; 9 bases match TRBD1. Germline CDR1 is LGHDT and CDR2 is YNNKEL (reference sequence). V lost 6 bases to trimming and J lost 7 bases; unmatched junction nucleotides: 4. CDR3 length: 14 amino acids. The DNA for the CDR3 is TGTGCCAGCAGGCGACAGGGGGAGAATTCACCCCTCCACCTT. It yields the protein CASRRQGENSPLHL.

This clonotype has just a few counts. The V call is TRBV27, the J call TRBJ1-5, with TRBD1 as a possible D gene (6 bases). The CDR3 covers 15 residues. Germline CDR1 MNHEY, CDR2 SMNVEV (reference sequence). V was shortened by 6 bases and J by 6 bases, with 18 bases between the two germline ends. CDR3 nucleotide sequence: TGTGCCAGCAGCCTTTACAGGGAGAGGAGTCAGCCCCAGCATTTT. Protein: CASSLYRERSQPQHF.

This sequence joins TRBV20-1 and TRBJ2-2; TRBD1 aligns across 7 bases. Per the germline V gene, CDR1 is DFQATT and CDR2 is SNEGSKA (reference sequence). The ends lost 7 bases at V and 6 bases at J; junction bases unmatched: 11. The CDR3 sequence is 14 residues long. CDR3 coding DNA: TGCAGTGTTGCCGACACGACAGGGCCCGGGGAGCTGTTTTTT. Translated: CSVADTTGPGELFF.